This entry is about one T cell receptor beta chain. Its antigen is undetermined. The data stem from a study of T cells expressing NK-cell markers. Study summary: Investigators obtained TCR beta repertoires from sorted CD3+CD56+NKG2C+, CD3+CD56+NKG2C- and CD3+CD56-NKG2C+ T cells.

Points from the study as a whole: Expanded NKG2C+ T cell clones were not confirmed as HCMV-specific. A handful of donors showed these clonotypes also leading the CD3+CD56-NKG2C+ fraction.

CDR1 is KGHSH, CDR2 LQKENI, per germline. This CDR3 spans 13 amino acids. For each CDR3 protein, TCRdb gives one entry from its re-call of the 5' RACE reads, without DNA. Its listing shows a few hundred thousand distinct CDR3 sequences. The sequencing input was blood T cells: a sorted CD56 or NKG2C T cell subset, CD4+ or CD8+ T cells, or bulk PBMC T cells (not recorded which). This sequence originates from a man aged 18-75 years in good health. The chain employs TRBV18 and TRBJ1-1; checking the TCRdb D call of TRBD1 is not possible without DNA. The CDR3: CASSSQGTFEAFF.